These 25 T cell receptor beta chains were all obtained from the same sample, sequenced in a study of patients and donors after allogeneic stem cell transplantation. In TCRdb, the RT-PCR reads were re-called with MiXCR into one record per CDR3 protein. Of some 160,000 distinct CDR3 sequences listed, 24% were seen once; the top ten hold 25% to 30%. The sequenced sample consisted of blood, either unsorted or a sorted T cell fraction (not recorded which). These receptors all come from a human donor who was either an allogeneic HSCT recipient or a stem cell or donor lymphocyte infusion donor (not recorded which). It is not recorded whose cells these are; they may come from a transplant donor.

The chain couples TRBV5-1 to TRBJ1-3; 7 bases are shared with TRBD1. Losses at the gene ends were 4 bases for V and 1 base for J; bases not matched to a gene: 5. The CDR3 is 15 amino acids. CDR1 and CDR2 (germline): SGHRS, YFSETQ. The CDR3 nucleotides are TGCGCCAGCAGCGGGGACAGTGTGTCTGGAAACACCATATATTTT. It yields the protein CASSGDSVSGNTIYF. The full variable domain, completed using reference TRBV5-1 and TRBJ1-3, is KAGVTQTPRYLIKTRGQQVTLSCSPISGHRSVSWYQQTPGQGLQFLFEYFSETQRNKGNFPGRFSGRQFSNSRSEMNVSTLELGDSALYLCASSGDSVSGNTIYFGEGSWLTVV.

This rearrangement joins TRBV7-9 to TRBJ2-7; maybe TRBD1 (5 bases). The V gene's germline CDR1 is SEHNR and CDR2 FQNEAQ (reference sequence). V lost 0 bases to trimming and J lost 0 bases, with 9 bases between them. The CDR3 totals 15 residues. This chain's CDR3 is CASSLAHRYSYEQYF. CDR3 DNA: TGTGCCAGCAGCTTAGCCCACAGGTACTCCTACGAGCAGTACTTC. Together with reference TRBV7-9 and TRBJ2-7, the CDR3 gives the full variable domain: DTGVSQNPRHKITKRGQNVTFRCDPISEHNRLYWYRQTLGQGPEFLTYFQNEAQLEKSRLLSDRFSAERPKGSFSTLEIQRTEQGDSAMYLCASSLAHRYSYEQYFGPGTRLTVT.

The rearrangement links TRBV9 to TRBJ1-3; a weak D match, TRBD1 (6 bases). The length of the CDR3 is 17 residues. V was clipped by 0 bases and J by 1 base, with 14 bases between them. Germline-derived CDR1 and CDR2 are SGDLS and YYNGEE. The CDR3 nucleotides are TGTGCCAGCAGCGTAGATTCACAGGGTCGATCTGGAAACACCATATATTTT. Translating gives CASSVDSQGRSGNTIYF.

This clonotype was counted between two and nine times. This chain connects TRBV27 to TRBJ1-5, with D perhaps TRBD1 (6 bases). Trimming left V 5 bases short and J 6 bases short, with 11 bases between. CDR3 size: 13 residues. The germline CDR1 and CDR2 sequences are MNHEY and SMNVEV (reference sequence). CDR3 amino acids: CASSPGQSQPQHF. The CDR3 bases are TGTGCCAGCAGTCCAGGACAGAGTCAGCCCCAGCATTTT.

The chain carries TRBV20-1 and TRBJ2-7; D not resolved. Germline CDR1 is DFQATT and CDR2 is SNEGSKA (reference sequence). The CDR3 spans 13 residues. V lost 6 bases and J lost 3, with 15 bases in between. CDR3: CSASPERYYEQYF. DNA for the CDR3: TGCAGTGCCAGCCCCGAGCGCTACTACGAGCAGTACTTC.

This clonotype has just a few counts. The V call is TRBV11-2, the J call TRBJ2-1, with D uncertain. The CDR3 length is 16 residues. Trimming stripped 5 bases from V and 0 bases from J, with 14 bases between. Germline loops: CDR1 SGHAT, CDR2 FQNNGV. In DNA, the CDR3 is TGTGCCAGCAGCCGAACAACCAAGAGCTCCTACAATGAGCAGTTCTTC. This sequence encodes CASSRTTKSSYNEQFF.

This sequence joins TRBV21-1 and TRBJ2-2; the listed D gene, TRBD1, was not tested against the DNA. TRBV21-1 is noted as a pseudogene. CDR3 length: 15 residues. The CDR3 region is CASSSWTVNTGELFF. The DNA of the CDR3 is TGTGCCAGCAGCTCCTGGACAGTTAACACCGGGGAGCTGTTTTTT.

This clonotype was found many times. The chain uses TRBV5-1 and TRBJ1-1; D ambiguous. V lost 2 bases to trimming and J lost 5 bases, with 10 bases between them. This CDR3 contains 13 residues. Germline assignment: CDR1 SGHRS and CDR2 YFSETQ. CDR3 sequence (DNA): TGCGCCAGCAGCTTTACGGGAGGGACTGAAGCTTTCTTT. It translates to CASSFTGGTEAFF.

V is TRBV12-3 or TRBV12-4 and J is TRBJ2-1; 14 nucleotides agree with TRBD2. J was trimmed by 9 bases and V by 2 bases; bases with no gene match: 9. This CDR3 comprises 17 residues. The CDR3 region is CASSLKGLAGVFGEQFF. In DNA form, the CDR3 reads TGTGCCAGCAGTTTAAAGGGACTAGCGGGGGTTTTCGGTGAGCAGTTCTTC.

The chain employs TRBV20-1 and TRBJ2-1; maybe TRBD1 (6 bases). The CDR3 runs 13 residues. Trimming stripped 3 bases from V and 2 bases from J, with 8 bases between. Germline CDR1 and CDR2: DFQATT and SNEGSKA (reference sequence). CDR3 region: CSARGAAYNEQFF. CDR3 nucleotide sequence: TGCAGTGCTAGGGGGGCCGCCTACAATGAGCAGTTCTTC.

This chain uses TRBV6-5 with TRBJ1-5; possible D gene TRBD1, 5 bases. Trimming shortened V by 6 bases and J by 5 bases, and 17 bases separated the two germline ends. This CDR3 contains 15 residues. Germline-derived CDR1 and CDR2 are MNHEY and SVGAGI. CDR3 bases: TGTGCCAGCAGACCTCAGGGCGTGGGATATCAGCCCCAGCATTTT. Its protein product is CASRPQGVGYQPQHF.

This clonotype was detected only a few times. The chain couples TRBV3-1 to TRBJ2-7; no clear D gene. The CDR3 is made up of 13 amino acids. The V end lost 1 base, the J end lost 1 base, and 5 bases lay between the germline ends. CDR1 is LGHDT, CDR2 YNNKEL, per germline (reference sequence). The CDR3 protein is CASSQGVSYEQYF. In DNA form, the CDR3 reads TGTGCCAGCAGCCAAGGGGTATCCTACGAGCAGTACTTC.

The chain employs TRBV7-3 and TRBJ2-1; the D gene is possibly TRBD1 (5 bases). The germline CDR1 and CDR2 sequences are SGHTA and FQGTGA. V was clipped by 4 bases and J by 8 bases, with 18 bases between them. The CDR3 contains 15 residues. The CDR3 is CASSSTREFRDEQFF. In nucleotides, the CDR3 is TGTGCCAGCAGCTCTACCCGCGAATTCAGGGATGAGCAGTTCTTC. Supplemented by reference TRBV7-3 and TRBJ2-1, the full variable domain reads GAGVSQTPSNKVTEKGKYVELRCDPISGHTALYWYRQSLGQGPEFLIYFQGTGAADDSGLPNDRFFAVRPEGSVSTLKIQRTERGDSAVYLCASSSTREFRDEQFFGPGTRLTVL.

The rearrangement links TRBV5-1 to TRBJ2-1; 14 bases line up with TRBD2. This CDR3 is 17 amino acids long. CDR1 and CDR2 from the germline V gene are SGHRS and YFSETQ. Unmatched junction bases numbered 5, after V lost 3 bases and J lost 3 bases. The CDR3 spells CASSSTSGGAYYNEQFF. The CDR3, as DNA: TGCGCCAGCAGCTCGACTAGCGGGGGGGCTTACTACAATGAGCAGTTCTTC.

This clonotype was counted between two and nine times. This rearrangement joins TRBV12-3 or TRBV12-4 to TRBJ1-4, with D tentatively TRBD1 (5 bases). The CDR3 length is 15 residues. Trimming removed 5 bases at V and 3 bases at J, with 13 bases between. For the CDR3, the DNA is TGTGCCAGCAGTGAAGACCGGGGGGCTAATGAAAAACTGTTTTTT. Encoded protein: CASSEDRGANEKLFF.

The DNA of the CDR3 is TGTGCCAGCAGCTTAGCTCGGGGGGCAGATACGCAGTATTTT. Protein product: CASSLARGADTQYF. J is TRBJ2-3 and V is TRBV7-3, with TRBD2 identical over 7 bases. The CDR3 runs to 14 residues. V shed 2 bases and J 4 bases; nucleotides not matched to a gene: 3. Per the germline V gene, CDR1 is SGHTA and CDR2 is FQGTGA.

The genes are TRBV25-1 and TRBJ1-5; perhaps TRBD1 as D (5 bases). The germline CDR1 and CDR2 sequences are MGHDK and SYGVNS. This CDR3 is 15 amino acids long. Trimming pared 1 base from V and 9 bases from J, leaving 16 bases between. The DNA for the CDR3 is TGTGCCAGCAGTGAATTTGCAGGGCCCGACTGGCCCCAGCATTTT. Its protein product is CASSEFAGPDWPQHF.

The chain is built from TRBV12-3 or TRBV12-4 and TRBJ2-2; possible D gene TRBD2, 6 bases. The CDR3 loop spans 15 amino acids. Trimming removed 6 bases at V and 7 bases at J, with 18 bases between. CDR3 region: CASSSRDSPFGELFF. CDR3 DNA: TGTGCCAGCAGCTCTCGGGACTCACCATTCGGGGAGCTGTTTTTT.

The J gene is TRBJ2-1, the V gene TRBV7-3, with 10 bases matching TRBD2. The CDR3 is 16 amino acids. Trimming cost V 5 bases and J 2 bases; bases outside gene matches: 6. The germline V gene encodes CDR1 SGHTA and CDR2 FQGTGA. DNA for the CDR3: TGTGCCAGCAGCCCTTTTGGACTAGCGGCCTACAATGAGCAGTTCTTC. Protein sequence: CASSPFGLAAYNEQFF. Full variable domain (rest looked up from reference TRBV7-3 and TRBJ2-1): GAGVSQTPSNKVTEKGKYVELRCDPISGHTALYWYRQSLGQGPEFLIYFQGTGAADDSGLPNDRFFAVRPEGSVSTLKIQRTERGDSAVYLCASSPFGLAAYNEQFFGPGTRLTVL.

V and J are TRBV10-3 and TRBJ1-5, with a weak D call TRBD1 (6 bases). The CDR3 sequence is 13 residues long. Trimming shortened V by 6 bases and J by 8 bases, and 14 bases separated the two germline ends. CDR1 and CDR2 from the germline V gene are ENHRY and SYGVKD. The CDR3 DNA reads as TGTGCCATCAGGGACAGAGAGCAGGAGCCCCAGCATTTT. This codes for CAIRDREQEPQHF.

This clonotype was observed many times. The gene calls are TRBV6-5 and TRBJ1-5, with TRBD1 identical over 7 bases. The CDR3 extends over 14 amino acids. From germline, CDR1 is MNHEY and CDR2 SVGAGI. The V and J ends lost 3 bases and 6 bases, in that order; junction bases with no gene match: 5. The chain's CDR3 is CASSYSGGGQPQHF. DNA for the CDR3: TGTGCCAGCAGTTATTCAGGGGGGGGTCAGCCCCAGCATTTT.

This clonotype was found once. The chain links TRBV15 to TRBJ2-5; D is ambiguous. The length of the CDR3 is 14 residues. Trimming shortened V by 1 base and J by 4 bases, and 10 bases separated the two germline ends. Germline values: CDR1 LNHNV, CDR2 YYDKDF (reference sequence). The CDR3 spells CATSRGALGETQYF. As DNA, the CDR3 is TGTGCCACCAGCAGAGGGGCCCTAGGAGAGACCCAGTACTTC.

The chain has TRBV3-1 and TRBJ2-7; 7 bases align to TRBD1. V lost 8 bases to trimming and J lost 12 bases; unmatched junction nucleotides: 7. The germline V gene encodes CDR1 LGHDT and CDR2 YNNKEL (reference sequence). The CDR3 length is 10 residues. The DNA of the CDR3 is TGTGCCAGCGGACAGGCTACTACGTACTTC. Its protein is CASGQATTYF.

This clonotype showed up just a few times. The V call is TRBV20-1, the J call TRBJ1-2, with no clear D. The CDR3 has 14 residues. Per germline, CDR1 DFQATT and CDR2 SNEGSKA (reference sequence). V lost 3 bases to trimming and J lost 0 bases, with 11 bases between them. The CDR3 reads CSASTVGANYGYTF. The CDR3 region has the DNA TGCAGTGCTAGTACAGTCGGAGCTAACTATGGCTACACCTTC.

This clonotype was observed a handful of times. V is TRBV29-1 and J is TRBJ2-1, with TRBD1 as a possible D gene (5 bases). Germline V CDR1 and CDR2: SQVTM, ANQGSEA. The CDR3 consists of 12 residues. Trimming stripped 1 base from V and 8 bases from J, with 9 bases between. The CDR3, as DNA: TGCAGCGTTGAAGTGCAGGGCTATGAGCAGTTCTTC. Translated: CSVEVQGYEQFF.